This TCR beta chain originates from a study of T cell responses to AZD1222 COVID-19 vaccine. General study points: Spike-specific TCR breadth and depth both grew after two AZD1222 doses.

Libraries were prepared by immunoSEQ multiplex PCR; TCRdb keeps only in-frame clonotypes and omits some of them. This table has roughly 150,000 clones, just over 90% appearing once. The V end was cut by 0 bases, the J end by 8 bases, with 10 bases between. The CDR3 runs to 13 residues. Per the germline V gene, CDR1 is KGHSH and CDR2 is LQKENI. Comment on this clone: The antigen remains undetermined.

This chain connects TRBV18 to TRBJ1-1; D is unresolved. Sequenced here: peripheral blood, sampled 28 days after the second AZD1222 dose. This receptor was obtained from an adult who received the AZD1222 COVID-19 vaccine. The CDR3 DNA follows: TGTGCCAGCTCACCACCCTCACTCTGGGAAGCTTTCTTT. Encoded protein: CASSPPSLWEAFF. Variable domain in full (rest from reference TRBV18 and TRBJ1-1): NAGVMQNPRHLVRRRGQEARLRCSPMKGHSHVYWYRQLPEEGLKFMVYLQKENIIDESGMPKERFSAEFPKEGPSILRIQQVVRGDSAAYFCASSPPSLWEAFFGQGTRLTVV.